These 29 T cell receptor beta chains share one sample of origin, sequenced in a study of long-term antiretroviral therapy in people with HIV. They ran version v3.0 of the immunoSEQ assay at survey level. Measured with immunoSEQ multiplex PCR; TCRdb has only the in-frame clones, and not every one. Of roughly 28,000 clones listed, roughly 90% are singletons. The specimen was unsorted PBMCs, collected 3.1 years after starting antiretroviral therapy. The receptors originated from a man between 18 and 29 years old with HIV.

CDR3 nucleotides: TGTGCCAGCAGTACACAGGGAAGGGGTGGCTACACCTTC. The encoded protein is CASSTQGRGGYTF. The chain carries TRBV6-5 and TRBJ1-2; perhaps TRBD1 as D (6 bases). Germline CDR1 and CDR2: MNHEY and SVGAGI. This CDR3 region has 13 residues. Trimming cost V 5 bases and J 7 bases, with 14 bases left between them.

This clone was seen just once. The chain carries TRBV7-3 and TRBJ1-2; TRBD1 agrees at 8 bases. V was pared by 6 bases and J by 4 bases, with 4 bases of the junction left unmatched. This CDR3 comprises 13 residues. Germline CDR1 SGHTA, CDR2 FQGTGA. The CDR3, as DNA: TGTGCCAGCAGTACCGGGACAGGCTATGGCTACACCTTC. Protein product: CASSTGTGYGYTF.

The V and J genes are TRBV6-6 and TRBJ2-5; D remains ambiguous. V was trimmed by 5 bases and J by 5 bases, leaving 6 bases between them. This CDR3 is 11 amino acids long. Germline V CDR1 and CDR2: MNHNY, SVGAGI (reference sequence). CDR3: CASSVWETQYF. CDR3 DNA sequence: TGTGCCAGCAGTGTATGGGAGACCCAGTACTTC.

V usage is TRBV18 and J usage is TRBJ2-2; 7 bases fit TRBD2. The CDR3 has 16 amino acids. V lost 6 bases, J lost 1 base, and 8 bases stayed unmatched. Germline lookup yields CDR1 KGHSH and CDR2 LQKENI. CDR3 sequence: CASSPDSGWNTGELFF. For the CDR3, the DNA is TGTGCCAGCTCGCCCGATAGCGGGTGGAACACCGGGGAGCTGTTTTTT.

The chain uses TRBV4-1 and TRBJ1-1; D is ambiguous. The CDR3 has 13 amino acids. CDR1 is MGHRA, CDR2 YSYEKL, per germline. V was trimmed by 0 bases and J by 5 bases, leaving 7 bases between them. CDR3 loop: CASSQDRETEAFF. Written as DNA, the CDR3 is TGCGCCAGCAGCCAAGATAGAGAGACTGAAGCTTTCTTT.

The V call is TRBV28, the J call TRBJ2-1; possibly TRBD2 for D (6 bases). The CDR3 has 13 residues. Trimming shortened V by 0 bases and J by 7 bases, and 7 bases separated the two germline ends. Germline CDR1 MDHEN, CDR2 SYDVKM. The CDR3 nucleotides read TGTGCCAGCAGTTTATGGGGGAGGAATGAGCAGTTCTTC. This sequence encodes CASSLWGRNEQFF.

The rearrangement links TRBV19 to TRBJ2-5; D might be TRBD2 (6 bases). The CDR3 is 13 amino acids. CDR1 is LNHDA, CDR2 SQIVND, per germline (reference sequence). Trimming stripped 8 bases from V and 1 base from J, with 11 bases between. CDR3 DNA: TGTGCCAGTTCGGGGGAACCCCAAGAGACCCAGTACTTC. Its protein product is CASSGEPQETQYF.

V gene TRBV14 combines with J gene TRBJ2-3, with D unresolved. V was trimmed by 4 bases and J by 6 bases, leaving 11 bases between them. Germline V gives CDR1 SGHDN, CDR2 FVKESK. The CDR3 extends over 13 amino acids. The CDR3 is CASSPSRMDTQYF. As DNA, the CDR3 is TGTGCCAGCAGCCCTTCCCGGATGGATACGCAGTATTTT.

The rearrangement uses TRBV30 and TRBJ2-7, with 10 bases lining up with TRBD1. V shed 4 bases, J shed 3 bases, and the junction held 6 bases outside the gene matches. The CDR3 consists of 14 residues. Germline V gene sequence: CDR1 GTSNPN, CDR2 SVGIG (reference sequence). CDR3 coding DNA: TGTGCCTGGACCCCGGGACAGGGGCTCTACGAGCAGTACTTC. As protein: CAWTPGQGLYEQYF.

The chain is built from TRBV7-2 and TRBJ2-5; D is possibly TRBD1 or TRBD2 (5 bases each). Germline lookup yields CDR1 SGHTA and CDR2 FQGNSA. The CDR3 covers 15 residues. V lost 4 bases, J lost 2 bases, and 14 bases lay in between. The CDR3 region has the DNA TGTGCCAGCAGCTCCCTCCGGGGCGGGCAAGAGACCCAGTACTTC. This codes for CASSSLRGGQETQYF. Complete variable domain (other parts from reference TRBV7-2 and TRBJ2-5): GAGVSQSPSNKVTEKGKDVELRCDPISGHTALYWYRQSLGQGLEFLIYFQGNSAPDKSGLPSDRFSAERTGGSVSTLTIQRTQQEDSAVYLCASSSLRGGQETQYFGPGTRLLVL.

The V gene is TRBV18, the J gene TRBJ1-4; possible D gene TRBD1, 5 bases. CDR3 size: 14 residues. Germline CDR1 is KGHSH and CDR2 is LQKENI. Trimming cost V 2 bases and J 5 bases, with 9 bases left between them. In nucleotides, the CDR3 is TGTGCCAGCTCACCATCCAGGGTAAATGAAAAACTGTTTTTT. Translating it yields CASSPSRVNEKLFF.

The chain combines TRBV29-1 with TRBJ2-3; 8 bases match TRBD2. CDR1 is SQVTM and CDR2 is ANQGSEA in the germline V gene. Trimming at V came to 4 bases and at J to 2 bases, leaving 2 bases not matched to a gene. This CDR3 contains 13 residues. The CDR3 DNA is TGCAGCGTTGTGCGGGGGGCCACAGATACGCAGTATTTT. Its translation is CSVVRGATDTQYF.

CDR3 sequence reads: CASSLSLGYEQYF. In DNA form, the CDR3 reads TGTGCCAGCAGTTTATCCTTGGGGTACGAGCAGTACTTC. The chain recombines TRBV27 with TRBJ2-7, with D hard to call. The V and J ends lost 0 bases and 4 bases respectively, with 7 bases between them. CDR3 length: 13 amino acids. The germline gives CDR1 MNHEY, CDR2 SMNVEV (reference sequence).

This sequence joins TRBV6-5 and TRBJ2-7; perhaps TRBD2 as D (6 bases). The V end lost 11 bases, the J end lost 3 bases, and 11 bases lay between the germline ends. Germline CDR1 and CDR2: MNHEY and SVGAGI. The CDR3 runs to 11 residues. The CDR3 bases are TGTGCCGTGGGGGGAGTCTACGAGCAGTACTTC. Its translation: CAVGGVYEQYF.

This CDR3 is CASSFLPGTQGQETQYF. The CDR3 DNA reads TGCGCCAGCAGCTTTTTGCCCGGGACTCAGGGGCAAGAGACCCAGTACTTC. V is TRBV5-1 and J is TRBJ2-5; either TRBD1 or TRBD2 may supply D (6 bases each). Germline-derived CDR1 and CDR2 are SGHRS and YFSETQ. The V gene lost 2 bases and the J gene lost 2 bases, with 19 bases spanning the gap. CDR3 length: 17 residues.

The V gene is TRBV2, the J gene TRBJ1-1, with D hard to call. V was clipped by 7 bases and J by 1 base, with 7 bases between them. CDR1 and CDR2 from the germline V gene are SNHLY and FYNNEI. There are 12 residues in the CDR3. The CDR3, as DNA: TGTGCCAGCAACCGGGGGAACACTGAAGCTTTCTTT. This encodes CASNRGNTEAFF.

The CDR3 protein is CASSDGYEQYF. The DNA of the CDR3 is TGCGCCAGCAGTGACGGCTACGAGCAGTACTTC. This chain connects TRBV10-2 to TRBJ2-7, with D unclear. With 3 bases removed from V and 3 bases from J, the gap between germline ends came to 3 bases. The CDR3 sequence is 11 residues long. Germline values: CDR1 WSHSY, CDR2 SAAADI.

The CDR3 is CASNPQAVEGYGYTF. The CDR3 DNA reads as TGTGCCAGCAACCCACAGGCAGTCGAGGGCTATGGCTACACCTTC. The V and J genes are TRBV19 and TRBJ1-2; D is perhaps TRBD1 (5 bases). CDR3 length: 15 amino acids. Between the trimmed V and J ends, which lost 9 bases and 4 bases, there was a span of 21 bases. Germline-derived CDR1 and CDR2 are LNHDA and SQIVND (reference sequence). Variable domain in full (rest from reference TRBV19 and TRBJ1-2): DGGITQSPKYLFRKEGQNVTLSCEQNLNHDAMYWYRQDPGQGLRLIYYSQIVNDFQKGDIAEGYSVSREKKESFPLTVTSAQKNPTAFYLCASNPQAVEGYGYTFGSGTRLTVV.

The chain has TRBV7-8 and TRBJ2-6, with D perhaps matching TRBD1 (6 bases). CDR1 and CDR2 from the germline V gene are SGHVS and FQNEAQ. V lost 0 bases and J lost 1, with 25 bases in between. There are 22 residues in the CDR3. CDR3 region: CASSLARQGLYRAPSGANVLTF. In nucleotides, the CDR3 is TGTGCCAGCAGCTTAGCGCGGCAGGGGCTTTACCGTGCCCCATCTGGGGCCAACGTCCTGACTTTC. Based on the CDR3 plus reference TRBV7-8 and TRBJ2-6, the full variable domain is GAGVSQSPRYKVAKRGQDVALRCDPISGHVSLFWYQQALGQGPEFLTYFQNEAQLDKSGLPSDRFFAERPEGSVSTLKIQRTQQEDSAVYLCASSLARQGLYRAPSGANVLTFGAGSRLTVL.

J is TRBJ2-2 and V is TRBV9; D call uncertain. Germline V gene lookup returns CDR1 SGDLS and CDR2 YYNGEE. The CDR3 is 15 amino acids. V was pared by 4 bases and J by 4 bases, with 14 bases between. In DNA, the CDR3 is TGTGCCAGCAGCTTACACAAAACACTCACCGGGGAGCTGTTTTTT. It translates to CASSLHKTLTGELFF.

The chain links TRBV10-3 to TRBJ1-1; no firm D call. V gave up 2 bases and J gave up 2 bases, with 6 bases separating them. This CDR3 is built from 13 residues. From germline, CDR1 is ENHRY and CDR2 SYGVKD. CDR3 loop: CAISEKVNTEAFF. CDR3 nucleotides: TGTGCCATCAGTGAGAAGGTTAACACTGAAGCTTTCTTT.

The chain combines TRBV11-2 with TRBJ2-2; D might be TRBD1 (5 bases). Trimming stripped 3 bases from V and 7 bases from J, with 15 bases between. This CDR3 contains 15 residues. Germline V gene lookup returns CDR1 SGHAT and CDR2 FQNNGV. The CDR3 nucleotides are TGTGCCAGCAGCTTCCTCGCCAGGGCGAACGGGGAGCTGTTTTTT. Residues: CASSFLARANGELFF.

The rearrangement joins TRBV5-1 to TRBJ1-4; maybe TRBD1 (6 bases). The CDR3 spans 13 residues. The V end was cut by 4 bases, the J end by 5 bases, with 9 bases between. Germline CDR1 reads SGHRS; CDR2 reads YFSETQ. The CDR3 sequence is CASSPGQNEKLFF. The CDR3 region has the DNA TGCGCCAGCAGCCCCGGACAGAATGAAAAACTGTTTTTT. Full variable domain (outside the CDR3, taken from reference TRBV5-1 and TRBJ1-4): KAGVTQTPRYLIKTRGQQVTLSCSPISGHRSVSWYQQTPGQGLQFLFEYFSETQRNKGNFPGRFSGRQFSNSRSEMNVSTLELGDSALYLCASSPGQNEKLFFGSGTQLSVL.

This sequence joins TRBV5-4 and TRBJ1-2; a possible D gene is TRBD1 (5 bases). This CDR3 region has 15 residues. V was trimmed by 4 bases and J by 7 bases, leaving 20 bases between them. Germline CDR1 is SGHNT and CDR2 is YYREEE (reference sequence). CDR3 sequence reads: CASSVPGRALLGYTF. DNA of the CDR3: TGTGCCAGCAGCGTACCGGGACGTGCATTGCTTGGCTACACCTTC.

CDR3 loop: CASRERENYNEQFF. Written as DNA, the CDR3 is TGTGCCAGCAGGGAGCGGGAGAACTACAATGAGCAGTTCTTC. The chain carries TRBV27 and TRBJ2-1; TRBD2 matches at 8 bases. Germline assignment: CDR1 MNHEY and CDR2 SMNVEV (reference sequence). This CDR3 has 14 amino acids. V trimming: 6 bases; J trimming: 3 bases; junction bases outside the gene matches: 4.

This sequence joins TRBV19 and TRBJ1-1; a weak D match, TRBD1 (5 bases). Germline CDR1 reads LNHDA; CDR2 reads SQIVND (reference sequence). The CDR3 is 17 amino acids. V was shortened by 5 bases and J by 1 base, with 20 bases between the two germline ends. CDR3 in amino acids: CASSATGTKRANTEAFF. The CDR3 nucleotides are TGTGCCAGTAGTGCGACCGGGACCAAGAGAGCGAACACTGAAGCTTTCTTT.

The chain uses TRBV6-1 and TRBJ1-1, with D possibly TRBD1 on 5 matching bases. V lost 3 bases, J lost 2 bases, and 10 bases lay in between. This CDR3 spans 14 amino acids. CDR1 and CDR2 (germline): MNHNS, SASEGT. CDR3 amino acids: CASSEEGTNTEAFF. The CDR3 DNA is TGTGCCAGCAGTGAGGAAGGGACCAACACTGAAGCTTTCTTT.

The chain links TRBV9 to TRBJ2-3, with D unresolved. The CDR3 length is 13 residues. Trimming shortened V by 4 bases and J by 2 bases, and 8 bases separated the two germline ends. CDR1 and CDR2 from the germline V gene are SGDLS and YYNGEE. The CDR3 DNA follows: TGTGCCAGCAGCACTGAATTCACAGATACGCAGTATTTT. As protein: CASSTEFTDTQYF.

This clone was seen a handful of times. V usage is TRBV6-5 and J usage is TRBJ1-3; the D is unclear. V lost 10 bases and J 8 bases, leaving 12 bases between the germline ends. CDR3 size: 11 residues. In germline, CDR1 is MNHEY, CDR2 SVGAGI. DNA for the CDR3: TGTGCCACCCGACGGGCGGACACCATATATTTT. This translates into CATRRADTIYF.